The 21 T cell receptor beta chains given below trace back to one sample, sequenced in a study of Tregs in tolerant kidney transplant recipients. TCRdb keeps only in-frame clones here, not all; method: immunoSEQ multiplex PCR. This table has 80,000 or so clones, around 90% appearing once. Related graft donors supplied nonmyeloablative bone marrow transplants, and mixed chimerism was transient. Here the sequenced sample was CD4+ T cells from blood (PBMCs), taken 24 months after the transplant. The receptor set was obtained from a human patient who received a combined kidney and bone marrow transplant. Some of the T cells might come from the graft donor.

The chain recombines TRBV7-9 with TRBJ1-2; D is perhaps TRBD1 (5 bases). The CDR3 is 13 residues long. With 3 bases removed from V and 7 bases from J, the gap between germline ends came to 12 bases. In germline, CDR1 is SEHNR, CDR2 FQNEAQ (reference sequence). This CDR3 is CASSFRGTGGYTF. CDR3 DNA: TGTGCCAGCAGCTTTCGGGGGACCGGTGGCTACACCTTC. Based on the CDR3 plus reference TRBV7-9 and TRBJ1-2, the full variable domain is DTGVSQNPRHKITKRGQNVTFRCDPISEHNRLYWYRQTLGQGPEFLTYFQNEAQLEKSRLLSDRFSAERPKGSFSTLEIQRTEQGDSAMYLCASSFRGTGGYTFGSGTRLTVV.

V is TRBV10-3 and J is TRBJ2-6, with TRBD1 matching over 8 bases. The CDR3 has 13 amino acids. The germline V gene has CDR1 ENHRY and CDR2 SYGVKD. V was clipped by 11 bases and J by 2 bases; unmatched bases: 2. The CDR3 region is CAATGAGANVLTF. The CDR3 DNA is TGTGCCGCGACAGGGGCTGGGGCCAACGTCCTGACTTTC.

This clone was seen once. Other DNA sequences from this sample encode an identical CDR3 as well. V is TRBV4-2 and J is TRBJ2-3; TRBD2 aligns across 7 bases. Germline V gives CDR1 LGHNA, CDR2 YNFKEQ. V gave up 4 bases and J gave up 1 base; unmatched junction bases: 8. The CDR3 has 16 amino acids. Written as DNA, the CDR3 is TGTGCCAGCAGCCCCCTACTGGCGGGAGGCACAGATACGCAGTATTTT. Protein sequence: CASSPLLAGGTDTQYF.

This clone was observed a single time. The rearrangement uses TRBV5-8 and TRBJ2-3, with a possible D match to TRBD2 (5 bases). The CDR3 has 15 amino acids. V lost 3 bases to trimming and J lost 5 bases, with 16 bases between them. Germline CDR1 reads SGHTS; CDR2 reads YDEGEE. The CDR3 nucleotides are TGTGCCAGCAGCTACGGGGATAGTTTAGGAGATACGCAGTATTTT. Translated: CASSYGDSLGDTQYF.

The chain joins TRBV15 to TRBJ1-1, with a tentative D call TRBD1 (6 bases). Germline assignment: CDR1 LNHNV and CDR2 YYDKDF (reference sequence). CDR3 length: 14 amino acids. Trimming took 3 bases from V and 7 from J, leaving 15 bases between them. The CDR3 sequence is CATSRNRESDEAFF. Written as DNA, the CDR3 is TGTGCCACCAGCAGGAACAGGGAGTCGGATGAAGCTTTCTTT.

The CDR3, as DNA: TGCGCCAGCAGCCAACTATTGGGACAGGGAGTTCGAGGCTACACCTTC. This gives the protein CASSQLLGQGVRGYTF. The rearrangement joins TRBV4-3 to TRBJ1-2, with TRBD1 identical over 9 bases. Germline loops: CDR1 LGHNA, CDR2 YSLEER. V shed 2 bases, J shed 8 bases, and the junction held 12 bases outside the gene matches. This CDR3 spans 16 amino acids.

The chain recombines TRBV28 with TRBJ2-3, with 7 bases aligning to TRBD2. Germline trimming cut 6 bases from V and 0 bases from J; bases unmatched to any gene: 6. Germline V gene sequence: CDR1 MDHEN, CDR2 SYDVKM. The CDR3 has 15 residues. The CDR3 loop reads CASSELAFSTDTQYF. The CDR3 DNA follows: TGTGCCAGCAGCGAACTAGCGTTTAGCACAGATACGCAGTATTTT.

The J gene is TRBJ2-2, the V gene TRBV18; 12 nucleotides match TRBD2. V gave up 0 bases and J gave up 4 bases; unmatched junction bases: 9. This CDR3 is 19 amino acids long. Germline V gene sequence: CDR1 KGHSH, CDR2 LQKENI. CDR3 DNA: TGTGCCAGCTCACCACCGAGCCTAGCGGGAGGGCCTGTCACCGGGGAGCTGTTTTTT. The encoded protein is CASSPPSLAGGPVTGELFF.

CDR3 DNA sequence: TGCGCCAGCAGCTTGGGGGGGACAGAGAACACTGAAGCTTTCTTT. Its protein is CASSLGGTENTEAFF. The chain has TRBV5-1 and TRBJ1-1; TRBD1 matches 7 bases. V lost 0 bases and J lost 1; bases outside the gene matches: 3. Germline V gene lookup returns CDR1 SGHRS and CDR2 YFSETQ. The CDR3 sequence is 15 residues long.

The rearrangement links TRBV14 to TRBJ1-4, with 9 positions matching TRBD1. Germline values: CDR1 SGHDN, CDR2 FVKESK. The length of the CDR3 is 16 residues. With 4 bases clipped from V and 8 bases from J, the junction kept 11 bases outside the gene matches. Here the CDR3 reads CASSRVGQGFYEKLFF. The DNA for the CDR3 is TGTGCCAGCAGCCGCGTGGGACAGGGATTTTACGAAAAACTGTTTTTT. Full variable domain (missing parts from reference TRBV14 and TRBJ1-4): EAGVTQFPSHSVIEKGQTVTLRCDPISGHDNLYWYRRVMGKEIKFLLHFVKESKQDESGMPNNRFLAERTGGTYSTLKVQPAELEDSGVYFCASSRVGQGFYEKLFFGSGTQLSVL.

Worth noting for this clone: One end of the junction is discordant with germline, which a read error may explain. The sample holds other DNA sequences that translate to the same CDR3. J is TRBJ1-6 and V is TRBV30, with TRBD1 matching over 7 bases. CDR1 and CDR2 (germline): GTSNPN, SVGIG (reference sequence). The CDR3 totals 13 residues. The CDR3 is CAWKGTANSPLHF. CDR3 DNA: TGTGCCTGGAAAGGGACAGCCAATTCCCCCCTCCACTTT.

The gene calls are TRBV27 and TRBJ2-1; D might be TRBD2 (6 bases). There are 14 residues in the CDR3. CDR1 and CDR2 (germline): MNHEY, SMNVEV (reference sequence). The germline V and J ends were trimmed by 4 bases and 4 bases, with 11 bases remaining between them. As DNA, the CDR3 is TGTGCCAGCAGTTGGAAGCGGGCGTACAATGAGCAGTTCTTC. Encoded protein: CASSWKRAYNEQFF.

The chain couples TRBV4-2 to TRBJ2-7; the D gene is possibly TRBD1 (5 bases). The CDR3 length is 15 residues. The V gene lost 4 bases and the J gene lost 2 bases, with 15 bases spanning the gap. Germline lookup yields CDR1 LGHNA and CDR2 YNFKEQ. The CDR3 DNA is TGTGCCAGCAGCCCTCAGCAGGGCTCACCCTACGAGCAGTACTTC. Amino acid sequence: CASSPQQGSPYEQYF.

This chain joins TRBV2 and TRBJ1-4; tentatively, D is TRBD1 (5 bases). The V gene's germline CDR1 is SNHLY and CDR2 FYNNEI. Trimming shortened V by 6 bases and J by 5 bases, and 16 bases separated the two germline ends. The CDR3 spans 15 residues. The CDR3 sequence is CASRWSGIRNEKLFF. The CDR3 DNA sequence: TGTGCCAGCAGGTGGTCAGGGATCCGGAATGAAAAACTGTTTTTT. Full variable domain (outside the CDR3, taken from reference TRBV2 and TRBJ1-4): EPEVTQTPSHQVTQMGQEVILRCVPISNHLYFYWYRQILGQKVEFLVSFYNNEISEKSEIFDDQFSVERPDGSNFTLKIRSTKLEDSAMYFCASRWSGIRNEKLFFGSGTQLSVL.

The chain employs TRBV7-6 and TRBJ1-5; D not certain. Germline values: CDR1 SGHVS, CDR2 FNYEAQ. CDR3 length: 16 amino acids. V shed 5 bases and J shed 0 bases, with 14 bases lying between them. The CDR3 bases are TGTGCCAGCAGCCCTCTTGGCGGTTATAGCAATCAGCCCCAGCATTTT. Protein sequence: CASSPLGGYSNQPQHF.

The chain recombines TRBV6-1 with TRBJ1-4; TRBD1 agrees at 7 bases. This CDR3 spans 15 amino acids. After removal of 4 bases from V and 5 bases from J, the junction contained 7 bases not matched to a gene. Germline V gene sequence: CDR1 MNHNS, CDR2 SASEGT. The CDR3 DNA is TGTGCCAGCAGTGCCACACAGGGGAGAAATGAAAAACTGTTTTTT. This translates into CASSATQGRNEKLFF.

The sample holds one count of this clone. This rearrangement joins TRBV28 to TRBJ2-1; 8 bases fit TRBD1. Germline CDR1 MDHEN, CDR2 SYDVKM. Germline trimming cut 7 bases from V and 2 bases from J; bases unmatched to any gene: 22. The CDR3 runs to 20 residues. The CDR3 DNA follows: TGTGCCAGCATCGGGCACCCCGGACAGGGAAGTGGGGGAACCTACAATGAGCAGTTCTTC. Protein sequence: CASIGHPGQGSGGTYNEQFF.

This sequence joins TRBV5-6 and TRBJ2-3; TRBD2 agrees at 12 bases. The junction had 8 bases not matched to a gene; V was cut back by 0 bases and J by 6 bases. CDR1 and CDR2 from the germline V gene are SGHDT and YYEEEE. This CDR3 has 17 residues. The CDR3 sequence: CASSLVLTSGSMDTQYF. CDR3 nucleotide sequence: TGTGCCAGCAGCTTGGTCCTGACTAGCGGGAGTATGGATACGCAGTATTTT.

The chain recombines TRBV19 with TRBJ2-7; TRBD2 matches 9 bases. This CDR3 has 17 residues. Unmatched junction bases numbered 12, after V lost 3 bases and J lost 3 bases. Germline values: CDR1 LNHDA, CDR2 SQIVND (reference sequence). CDR3 coding DNA: TGTGCCAGTAGTATTGGGAGTAGCGGGGGACCTTTCTACGAGCAGTACTTC. Encoded protein: CASSIGSSGGPFYEQYF.

This chain links TRBV30 with TRBJ1-4, with 8 bases fitting TRBD1. The CDR3 loop spans 12 amino acids. The V and J ends lost 4 bases and 8 bases, in that order; junction bases with no gene match: 3. Germline V gene lookup returns CDR1 GTSNPN and CDR2 SVGIG (reference sequence). CDR3: CAWTRGREKLFF. Written as DNA, the CDR3 is TGTGCCTGGACCAGGGGGCGAGAAAAACTGTTTTTT.

This rearrangement joins TRBV6-6 to TRBJ1-2; weak D call: TRBD1 (6 bases). V was cut by 5 bases and J by 6 bases, with 16 bases left in between. Germline-derived CDR1 and CDR2 are MNHNY and SVGAGI (reference sequence). This CDR3 is built from 14 residues. CDR3 sequence reads: CASSATERGNGYTF. CDR3 coding DNA: TGTGCCAGCAGTGCGACAGAAAGGGGGAATGGCTACACCTTC.